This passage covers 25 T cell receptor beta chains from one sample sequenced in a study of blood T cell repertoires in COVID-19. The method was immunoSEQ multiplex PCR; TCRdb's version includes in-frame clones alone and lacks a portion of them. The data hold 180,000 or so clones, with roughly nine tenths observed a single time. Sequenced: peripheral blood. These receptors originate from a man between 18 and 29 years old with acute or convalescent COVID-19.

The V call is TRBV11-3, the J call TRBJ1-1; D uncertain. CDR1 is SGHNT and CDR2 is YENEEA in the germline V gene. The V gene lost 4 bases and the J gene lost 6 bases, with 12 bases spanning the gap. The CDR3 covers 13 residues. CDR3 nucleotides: TGTGCCAGCAGCTCCGCTCCCGGGGCTGAAGCTTTCTTT. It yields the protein CASSSAPGAEAFF.

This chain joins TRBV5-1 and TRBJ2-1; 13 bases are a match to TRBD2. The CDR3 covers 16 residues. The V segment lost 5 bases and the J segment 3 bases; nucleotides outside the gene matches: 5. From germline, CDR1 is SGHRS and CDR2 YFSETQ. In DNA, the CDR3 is TGCGCCAGCAGACCCACTAGCGGGGGGGTCTACAATGAGCAGTTCTTC. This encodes CASRPTSGGVYNEQFF.

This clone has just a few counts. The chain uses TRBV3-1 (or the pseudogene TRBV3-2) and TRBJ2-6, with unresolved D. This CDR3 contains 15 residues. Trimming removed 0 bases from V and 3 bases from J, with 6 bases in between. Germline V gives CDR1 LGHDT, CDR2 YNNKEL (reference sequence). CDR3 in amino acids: CASSQDGRGANVLTF. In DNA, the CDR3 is TGTGCCAGCAGCCAAGATGGCCGTGGGGCCAACGTCCTGACTTTC.

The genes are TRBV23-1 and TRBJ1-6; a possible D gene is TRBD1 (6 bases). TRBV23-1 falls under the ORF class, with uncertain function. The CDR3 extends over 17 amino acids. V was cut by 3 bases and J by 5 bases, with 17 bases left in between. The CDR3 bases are TGCGCCAGCAGTCAGGGGATTCCGGGACACGATAATTCACCCCTCCACTTT. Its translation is CASSQGIPGHDNSPLHF.

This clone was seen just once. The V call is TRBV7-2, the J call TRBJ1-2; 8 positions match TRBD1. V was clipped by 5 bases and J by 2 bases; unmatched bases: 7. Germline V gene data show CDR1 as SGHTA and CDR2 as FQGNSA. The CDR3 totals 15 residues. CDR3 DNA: TGTGCCAGCAGCCCCACACGGGACAGGAACTATGGCTACACCTTC. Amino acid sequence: CASSPTRDRNYGYTF.

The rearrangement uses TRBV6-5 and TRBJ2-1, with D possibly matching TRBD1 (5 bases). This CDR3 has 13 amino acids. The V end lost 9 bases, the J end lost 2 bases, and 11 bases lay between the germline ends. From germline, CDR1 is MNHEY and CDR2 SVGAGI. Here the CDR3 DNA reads TGTGCCAGTGTGGACAACCCCTACAATGAGCAGTTCTTC. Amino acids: CASVDNPYNEQFF.

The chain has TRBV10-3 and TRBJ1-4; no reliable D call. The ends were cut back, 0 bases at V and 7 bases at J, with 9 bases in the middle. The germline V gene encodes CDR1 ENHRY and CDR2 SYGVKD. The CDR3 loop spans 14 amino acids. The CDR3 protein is CAISESGSSEKLFF. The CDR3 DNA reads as TGTGCCATCAGTGAGTCAGGGAGTAGTGAAAAACTGTTTTTT.

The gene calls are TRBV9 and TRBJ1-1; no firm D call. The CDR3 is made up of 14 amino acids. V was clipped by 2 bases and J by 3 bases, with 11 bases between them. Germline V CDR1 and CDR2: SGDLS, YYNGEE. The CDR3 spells CASSVSGRDTEAFF. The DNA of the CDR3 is TGTGCCAGCAGCGTGAGTGGGAGGGACACTGAAGCTTTCTTT.

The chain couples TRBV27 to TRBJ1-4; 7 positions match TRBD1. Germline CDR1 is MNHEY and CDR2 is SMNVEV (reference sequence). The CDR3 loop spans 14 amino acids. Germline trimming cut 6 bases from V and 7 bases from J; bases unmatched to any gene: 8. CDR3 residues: CASRTEGAGEKLFF. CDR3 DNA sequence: TGTGCCAGCAGGACGGAGGGGGCAGGTGAAAAACTGTTTTTT.

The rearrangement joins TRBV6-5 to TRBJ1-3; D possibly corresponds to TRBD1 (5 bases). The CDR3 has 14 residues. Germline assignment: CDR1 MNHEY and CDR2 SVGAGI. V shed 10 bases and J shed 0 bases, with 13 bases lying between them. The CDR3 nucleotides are TGTGCCACCGGCCGGACATCCTCTGGAAACACCATATATTTT. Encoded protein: CATGRTSSGNTIYF.

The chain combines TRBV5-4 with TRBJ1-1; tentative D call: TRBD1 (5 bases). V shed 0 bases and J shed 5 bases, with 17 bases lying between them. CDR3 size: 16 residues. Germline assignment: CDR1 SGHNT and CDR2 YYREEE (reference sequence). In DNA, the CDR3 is TGTGCCAGCAGCTTGGGCGCGTCGGGGGGGAGGACTGAAGCTTTCTTT. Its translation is CASSLGASGGRTEAFF.

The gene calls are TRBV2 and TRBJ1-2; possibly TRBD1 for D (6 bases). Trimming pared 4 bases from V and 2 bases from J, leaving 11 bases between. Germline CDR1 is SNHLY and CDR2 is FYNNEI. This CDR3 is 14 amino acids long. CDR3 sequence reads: CASSVDSKNYGYTF. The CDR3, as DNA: TGTGCCAGCAGTGTGGACAGCAAGAACTATGGCTACACCTTC. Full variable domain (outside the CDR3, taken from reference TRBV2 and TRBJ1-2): EPEVTQTPSHQVTQMGQEVILRCVPISNHLYFYWYRQILGQKVEFLVSFYNNEISEKSEIFDDQFSVERPDGSNFTLKIRSTKLEDSAMYFCASSVDSKNYGYTFGSGTRLTVV.

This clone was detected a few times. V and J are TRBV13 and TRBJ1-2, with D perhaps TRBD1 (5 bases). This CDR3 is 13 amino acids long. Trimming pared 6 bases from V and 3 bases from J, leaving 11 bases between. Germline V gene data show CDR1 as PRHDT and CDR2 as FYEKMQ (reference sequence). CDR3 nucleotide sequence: TGTGCCAGCAGTCGTACAGGTGACTATGGCTACACCTTC. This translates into CASSRTGDYGYTF.

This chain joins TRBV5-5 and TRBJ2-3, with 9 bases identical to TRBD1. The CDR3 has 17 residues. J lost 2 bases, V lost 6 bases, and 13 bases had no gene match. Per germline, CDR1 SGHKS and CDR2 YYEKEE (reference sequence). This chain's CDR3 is CASNPGIGTGFTDTQYF. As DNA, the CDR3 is TGTGCCAGCAACCCCGGAATCGGGACAGGGTTCACAGATACGCAGTATTTT.

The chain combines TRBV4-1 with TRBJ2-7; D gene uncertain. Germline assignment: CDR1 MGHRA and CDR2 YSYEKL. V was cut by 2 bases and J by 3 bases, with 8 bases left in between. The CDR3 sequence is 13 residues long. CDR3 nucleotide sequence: TGCGCCAGCAGCCAATTGAGTAACTACGAGCAGTACTTC. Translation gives CASSQLSNYEQYF.

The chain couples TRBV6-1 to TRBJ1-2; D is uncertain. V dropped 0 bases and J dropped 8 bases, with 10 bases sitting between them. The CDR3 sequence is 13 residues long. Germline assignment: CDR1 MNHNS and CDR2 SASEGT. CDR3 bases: TGTGCCAGCAGTGAAGCGCGCGCGGGAGGCTACACCTTC. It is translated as CASSEARAGGYTF.

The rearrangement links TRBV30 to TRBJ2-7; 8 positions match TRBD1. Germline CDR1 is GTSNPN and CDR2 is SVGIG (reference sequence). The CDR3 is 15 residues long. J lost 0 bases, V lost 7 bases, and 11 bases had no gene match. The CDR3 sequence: CASPRTGSSSYEQYF. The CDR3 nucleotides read TGTGCCTCACCTCGGACAGGGTCAAGCTCCTACGAGCAGTACTTC.

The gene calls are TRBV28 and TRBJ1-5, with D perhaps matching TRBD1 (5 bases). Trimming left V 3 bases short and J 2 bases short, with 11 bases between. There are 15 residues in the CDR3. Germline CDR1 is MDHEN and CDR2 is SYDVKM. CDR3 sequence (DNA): TGTGCCAGCAGTTTTAGAAGGGGCGGCAATCAGCCCCAGCATTTT. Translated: CASSFRRGGNQPQHF.

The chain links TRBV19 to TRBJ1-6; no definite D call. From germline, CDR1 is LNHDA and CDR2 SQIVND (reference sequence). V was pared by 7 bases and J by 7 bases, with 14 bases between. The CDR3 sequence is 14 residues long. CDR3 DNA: TGTGCCAGTAAGGAGGGTGCCCTAAATTCACCCCTCCACTTT. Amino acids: CASKEGALNSPLHF. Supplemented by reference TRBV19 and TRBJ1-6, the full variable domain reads DGGITQSPKYLFRKEGQNVTLSCEQNLNHDAMYWYRQDPGQGLRLIYYSQIVNDFQKGDIAEGYSVSREKKESFPLTVTSAQKNPTAFYLCASKEGALNSPLHFGNGTRLTVT.

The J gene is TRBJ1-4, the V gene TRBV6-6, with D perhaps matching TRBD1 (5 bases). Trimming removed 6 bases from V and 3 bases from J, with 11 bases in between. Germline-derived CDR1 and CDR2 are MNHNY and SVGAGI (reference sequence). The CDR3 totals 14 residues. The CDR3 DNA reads TGTGCCAGCAGACTAAGACAGTCTAATGAAAAACTGTTTTTT. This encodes CASRLRQSNEKLFF.

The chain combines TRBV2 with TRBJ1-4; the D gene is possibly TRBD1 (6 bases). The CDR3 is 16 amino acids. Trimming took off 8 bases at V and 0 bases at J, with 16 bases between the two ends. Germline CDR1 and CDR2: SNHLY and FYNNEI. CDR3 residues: CASGRAGTTTNEKLFF. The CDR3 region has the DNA TGTGCCAGCGGGAGGGCTGGGACAACAACTAATGAAAAACTGTTTTTT.

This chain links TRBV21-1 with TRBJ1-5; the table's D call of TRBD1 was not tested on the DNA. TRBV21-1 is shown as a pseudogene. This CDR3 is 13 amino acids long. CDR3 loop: CASRGQGYQPQHF. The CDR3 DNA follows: TGTGCCAGCAGGGGACAGGGTTATCAGCCCCAGCATTTT.

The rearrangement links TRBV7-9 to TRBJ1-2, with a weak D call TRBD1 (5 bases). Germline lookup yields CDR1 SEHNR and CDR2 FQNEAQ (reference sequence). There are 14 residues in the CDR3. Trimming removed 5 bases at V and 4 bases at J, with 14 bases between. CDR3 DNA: TGTGCCAGCAGCGGGGTAGGGGCACTCTATGGCTACACCTTC. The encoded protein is CASSGVGALYGYTF.

The CDR3 spells CAAGFPNYGYTF. As DNA, the CDR3 is TGTGCCGCGGGGTTCCCTAACTATGGCTACACCTTC. The chain links TRBV28 to TRBJ1-2, with no clear D. Germline loops: CDR1 MDHEN, CDR2 SYDVKM. The CDR3 loop spans 12 amino acids. V lost 11 bases, J lost 0 bases, and 10 bases lay in between.

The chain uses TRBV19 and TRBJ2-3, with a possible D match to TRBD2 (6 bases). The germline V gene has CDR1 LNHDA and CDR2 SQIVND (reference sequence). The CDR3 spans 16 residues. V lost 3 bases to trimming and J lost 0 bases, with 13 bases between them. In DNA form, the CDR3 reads TGTGCCAGTAGTATGGCGATTCGGGGGAGCACAGATACGCAGTATTTT. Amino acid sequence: CASSMAIRGSTDTQYF.